The rows below give T cell receptor beta chains drawn from one sample of a study of Graves' ophthalmopathy and Graves' hyperthyroidism. TCRdb ran MiXCR on the multiplex PCR reads and lists one entry per CDR3 protein. The table has almost 400,000 distinct CDR3 sequences, roughly 18% seen once. What was sequenced was peripheral blood. The source is a woman aged 18-35 years with Graves' ophthalmopathy. Each CDR3 is given with its conserved first and last residue. The order of the fields is V gene, D gene, clone size, J gene, CDR3 DNA, CDR3 protein. A D gene is named only where the DNA matches it firmly. Expanded clones are given a class, and other clones once, few, many or no size at all.

v_gene: TRBV12-3/TRBV12-4
d_gene: -
abundance: -
j_gene: TRBJ1-1
CDR3nt: TGTGCCAGCAGTTCTGTATGGGACACTGAAGCTTTCTTT
CDR3aa: CASSSVWDTEAFF

v_gene: TRBV7-8
d_gene: TRBD1
abundance: -
j_gene: TRBJ1-1
CDR3nt: TGTGCCAGCAGCTGGGCGGACAGGGGTTGGGCTGAAGCTTTCTTT
CDR3aa: CASSWADRGWAEAFF

v_gene: TRBV11-2
d_gene: -
abundance: many
j_gene: TRBJ2-7
CDR3nt: TGTGCCAGCAGCTTAGGGGTAGTTGCAGGGCATGCCTACGAGCAGTACTTC
CDR3aa: CASSLGVVAGHAYEQYF

v_gene: TRBV18
d_gene: -
abundance: many
j_gene: TRBJ2-7
CDR3nt: TGTGCCAGCTCACCCTACCCCTACGAGCAGTACTTC
CDR3aa: CASSPYPYEQYF

v_gene: TRBV20-1
d_gene: -
abundance: many
j_gene: TRBJ1-3
CDR3nt: TGCAGTGCTAGAGATCAATCTCTTTGGGGAACTTCCCCTGGAAACACCATATATTTT
CDR3aa: CSARDQSLWGTSPGNTIYF

v_gene: TRBV6-1
d_gene: -
abundance: many
j_gene: TRBJ2-7
CDR3nt: TGTGCCAGCAGTGAAGCGAGGAGAGAGCAGTACTTC
CDR3aa: CASSEARREQYF

v_gene: TRBV6-2/TRBV6-3
d_gene: -
abundance: many
j_gene: TRBJ2-3
CDR3nt: TGTGCCAGCAGCCCGGCCGCAGGAACAGATACGCAGTATTTT
CDR3aa: CASSPAAGTDTQYF

v_gene: TRBV6-5
d_gene: TRBD1
abundance: many
j_gene: TRBJ2-4
CDR3nt: TGTGCCAGCAATCGGCAACAGGGGATAGCCAAAAACATTCAGTACTTC
CDR3aa: CASNRQQGIAKNIQYF

v_gene: TRBV18
d_gene: TRBD1
abundance: many
j_gene: TRBJ2-5
CDR3nt: TGTGCCAGCTCACCACCATTTGGCGCAGGGGGCGAAGAGACCCAGTACTTC
CDR3aa: CASSPPFGAGGEETQYF

v_gene: TRBV5-1
d_gene: -
abundance: many
j_gene: TRBJ1-2
CDR3nt: TGCGCCAGCAGCTTGGAAGCAGGGCAAAATGGCTACACCTTC
CDR3aa: CASSLEAGQNGYTF

v_gene: TRBV12-3/TRBV12-4
d_gene: -
abundance: many
j_gene: TRBJ2-2
CDR3nt: TGTGCCAGCAGTTTACTGACCCTGAACACCGGGGAGCTGTTTTTT
CDR3aa: CASSLLTLNTGELFF

v_gene: TRBV19
d_gene: TRBD1
abundance: many
j_gene: TRBJ1-2
CDR3nt: TGTGCCATTCGGACAGGGAACTATGGCTACACCTTC
CDR3aa: CAIRTGNYGYTF

v_gene: TRBV6-1
d_gene: -
abundance: -
j_gene: TRBJ2-5
CDR3nt: TGTGCCAGCAGCCTCCGAGAACCCCAAGAGACCCAGTACTTC
CDR3aa: CASSLREPQETQYF

v_gene: TRBV6-1
d_gene: -
abundance: many
j_gene: TRBJ2-7
CDR3nt: TGTGCCACCCTTGGGGGGATCGGCTACGAGCAGTACTTC
CDR3aa: CATLGGIGYEQYF

v_gene: TRBV18
d_gene: -
abundance: many
j_gene: TRBJ1-2
CDR3nt: TGTGCCAGCTCACCACTGGGCGTGGGAAGCACCTTC
CDR3aa: CASSPLGVGSTF

v_gene: TRBV5-6
d_gene: -
abundance: many
j_gene: TRBJ2-7
CDR3nt: TGTGCCAGCAGCGGGGGTAACAGCCCCCAGGAGCAGTACTTC
CDR3aa: CASSGGNSPQEQYF

v_gene: TRBV6-1
d_gene: -
abundance: -
j_gene: TRBJ2-7
CDR3nt: TGTGCCAGCAGTGAAGGTTGGATAAGCTCCTACGAGCAGTACTTC
CDR3aa: CASSEGWISSYEQYF

v_gene: TRBV29-1
d_gene: -
abundance: many
j_gene: TRBJ2-2
CDR3nt: TGCAGCGTTGAAGATGCCAGAACCGGGGAGCTGTTTTTT
CDR3aa: CSVEDARTGELFF

v_gene: TRBV29-1
d_gene: TRBD2
abundance: many
j_gene: TRBJ2-7
CDR3nt: TGCAGCGTTCTCGGGTTAGCGGGAGAGGAGCAGTACTTC
CDR3aa: CSVLGLAGEEQYF

v_gene: TRBV20-1
d_gene: -
abundance: many
j_gene: TRBJ1-5
CDR3nt: TGCAGTGCTAGAAGGGAAATCAATCAGCCCCAGCATTTT
CDR3aa: CSARREINQPQHF

v_gene: TRBV6-5
d_gene: -
abundance: many
j_gene: TRBJ2-2
CDR3nt: TGTGCCAGCAGTCACAGACAGGACGGGGGCACCGGGGAGCTGTTTTTT
CDR3aa: CASSHRQDGGTGELFF

v_gene: TRBV15
d_gene: -
abundance: many
j_gene: TRBJ1-1
CDR3nt: TGTGCCACCAGCAGAGTTCCGTCCCTAGTTAGGGACACTGAAGCTTTCTTT
CDR3aa: CATSRVPSLVRDTEAFF

v_gene: TRBV15
d_gene: -
abundance: many
j_gene: TRBJ1-1
CDR3nt: TGTGCCACCAGCAGAGACCAGGTGCCCTCGGCTGAAGCTTTCTTT
CDR3aa: CATSRDQVPSAEAFF

v_gene: TRBV6-1
d_gene: TRBD1
abundance: -
j_gene: TRBJ2-2
CDR3nt: TGTGCCAGCATCGGACAGGCGAACACCGGGGAGCTGTTTTTT
CDR3aa: CASIGQANTGELFF

v_gene: TRBV6-1
d_gene: TRBD2
abundance: many
j_gene: TRBJ2-5
CDR3nt: TGTGCCAGCAAGATTAGCGGGGGGGTGGAGACCCAGTACTTC
CDR3aa: CASKISGGVETQYF

v_gene: TRBV2
d_gene: -
abundance: many
j_gene: TRBJ1-2
CDR3nt: TGTGCCACAATCCCGCGAGGGTTGGACTATGGCTACACCTTC
CDR3aa: CATIPRGLDYGYTF